These 13 T cell receptor beta chains originate from one sample sequenced in a study of T-cell reconstitution after alpha-beta-depleted transplantation in children. Unique molecular identifiers were used in preparing the TCRbeta library. TCRdb passed the PCR reads through MiXCR, listing each CDR3 protein once. The sample lists some 640,000 distinct CDR3 sequences; roughly 15% were seen once. Sequencing was performed on PBMCs from the stem cell graft donor, taken from the stem cell graft. The receptors shown here come from a human donor who donated a stem cell graft to a child with acute myeloid leukemia.

This clonotype has more than one count but fewer than ten. The chain carries TRBV7-9 and TRBJ2-7, with D perhaps TRBD2 (6 bases). This CDR3 is built from 14 residues. Trimming stripped 1 base from V and 3 bases from J, with 10 bases between. CDR1 and CDR2 from the germline V gene are SEHNR and FQNEAQ (reference sequence). The CDR3 is CASSLVEGGYEQYF. Written as DNA, the CDR3 is TGTGCCAGCAGCTTAGTGGAGGGAGGCTACGAGCAGTACTTC.

This clonotype was observed at least ten times. The chain joins TRBV5-5 to TRBJ2-5; no clear D. Germline CDR1 and CDR2: SGHKS and YYEKEE (reference sequence). Trimming cost V 1 base and J 10 bases, with 8 bases left between them. CDR3 length: 11 residues. The chain's CDR3 is CASSLSGHQYF. As DNA, the CDR3 is TGTGCCAGCAGCTTGTCCGGTCACCAGTACTTC.

In its sample, this clonotype was seen a few times. The chain uses TRBV5-1 and TRBJ1-2, with a weak D call TRBD1 (5 bases). This CDR3 is 16 amino acids long. V was pared by 0 bases and J by 10 bases, with 22 bases between. Germline assignment: CDR1 SGHRS and CDR2 YFSETQ. The CDR3 region has the DNA TGCGCCAGCAGCTTGGTCCCTGTGACGGCAGCTGGGGCCTACACCTTC. This gives the protein CASSLVPVTAAGAYTF. The full variable domain, its missing parts supplied by reference TRBV5-1 and TRBJ1-2, is KAGVTQTPRYLIKTRGQQVTLSCSPISGHRSVSWYQQTPGQGLQFLFEYFSETQRNKGNFPGRFSGRQFSNSRSEMNVSTLELGDSALYLCASSLVPVTAAGAYTFGSGTRLTVV.

At least ten counts were recorded for this clonotype. This chain links TRBV12-3 or TRBV12-4 with TRBJ1-2; 9 positions match TRBD1. V trimming: 5 bases; J trimming: 4 bases; junction bases outside the gene matches: 5. The CDR3 is made up of 14 amino acids. CDR3 in DNA: TGTGCCAGCAGTGGACAGGGGAGGTTCTATGGCTACACCTTC. Protein product: CASSGQGRFYGYTF.

The table lists this clonotype with many counts. V is TRBV5-1 and J is TRBJ1-1, with TRBD1 as a possible D gene (5 bases). Looked up from germline, CDR1 is SGHRS and CDR2 is YFSETQ. The CDR3 loop spans 15 amino acids. The ends were cut back, 8 bases at V and 1 base at J, with 18 bases in the middle. The CDR3 DNA reads as TGCGCCAGTCACCAGGGTGTATTGGGGAACACTGAAGCTTTCTTT. Its protein is CASHQGVLGNTEAFF.

This clonotype was seen at least ten times. V gene TRBV5-6 combines with J gene TRBJ2-5, with TRBD1 identical over 8 bases. V lost 3 bases, J lost 7 bases, and 5 bases stayed unmatched. The CDR3 extends over 13 amino acids. Germline V gene sequence: CDR1 SGHDT, CDR2 YYEEEE. The DNA of the CDR3 is TGTGCCAGCAGCTGGACAGGGACGGGGACCCAGTACTTC. Its translation: CASSWTGTGTQYF.

This clonotype was found many times. This chain links TRBV20-1 with TRBJ1-5, with a tentative D call TRBD1 (5 bases). V shed 5 bases and J shed 4 bases, with 18 bases lying between them. The germline V gene has CDR1 DFQATT and CDR2 SNEGSKA (reference sequence). This CDR3 contains 15 residues. The DNA for the CDR3 is TGCAGTGCTCAGAGTCCGGGACGTATGAATCAGCCCCAGCATTTT. Residues: CSAQSPGRMNQPQHF.

J is TRBJ2-7 and V is TRBV5-6; TRBD1 agrees at 9 bases. The V and J ends lost 0 bases and 2 bases, in that order; junction bases with no gene match: 9. Germline CDR1 reads SGHDT; CDR2 reads YYEEEE. The CDR3 covers 17 residues. The CDR3 coding sequence is TGTGCCAGCAGCTTGGCCCTCGGACAGGGGAATCCCTACGAGCAGTACTTC. Protein sequence: CASSLALGQGNPYEQYF.

The sample holds many counts of this clonotype. The genes are TRBV29-1 and TRBJ1-3, with a possible D match to TRBD1 (5 bases). CDR1 is SQVTM and CDR2 is ANQGSEA in the germline V gene. The V end was cut by 3 bases, the J end by 1 base, with 19 bases between. This CDR3 has 17 residues. The CDR3 DNA reads TGCAGCGTTGATTTAAGGGGCTTTGGTCCTTCTGGAAACACCATATATTTT. Amino acid sequence: CSVDLRGFGPSGNTIYF.

This clonotype occurred many times. V is TRBV20-1 and J is TRBJ2-3; 8 bases align to TRBD2. The CDR3 has 15 amino acids. With 0 bases clipped from V and 3 bases from J, the junction kept 5 bases outside the gene matches. Germline V lookup: CDR1 DFQATT, CDR2 SNEGSKA (reference sequence). CDR3: CSARDPTSGTDTQYF. CDR3 bases: TGCAGTGCTAGAGATCCTACTAGCGGAACAGATACGCAGTATTTT.

J is TRBJ2-1 and V is TRBV7-2, with 7 bases fitting TRBD2. Germline assignment: CDR1 SGHTA and CDR2 FQGNSA. The CDR3 loop spans 12 amino acids. The J segment lost 15 bases and the V segment lost 4 bases, leaving 9 bases of the junction unmatched. CDR3 DNA sequence: TGTGCCAGCAGCTGGGGACTACAGAGGCCGTTCTTC. Translating it yields CASSWGLQRPFF.

This clonotype has a count of ten or more. CDR3 in amino acids: CAISESGPYRTMNTEAFF. DNA for the CDR3: TGTGCCATCAGTGAGTCGGGACCATACCGTACAATGAACACTGAAGCTTTCTTT. V and J are TRBV10-3 and TRBJ1-1, with D maybe TRBD1 (5 bases). Germline V gives CDR1 ENHRY, CDR2 SYGVKD. This CDR3 is built from 18 residues. Deletions cut 0 bases from V and 0 bases from J, with 17 bases between.

There are many counts of this clonotype. The rearrangement joins TRBV5-1 to TRBJ1-4; D might be TRBD1 (5 bases). The CDR3 contains 15 residues. V gave up 4 bases and J gave up 5 bases, with 15 bases separating them. In germline, CDR1 is SGHRS, CDR2 YFSETQ. The CDR3 nucleotides are TGCGCCAGCAGCACCGGGACCATGGGCAATGAAAAACTGTTTTTT. Amino acids: CASSTGTMGNEKLFF.